This note documents a single TCR beta chain sequence. Its matching antigen is unknown. This record comes from a study of blood T cells in healthy people across ages. About the research overall: Capturing about one barcoded beta molecule per two T cells was achieved by template switching.

Trimming took off 4 bases at V and 6 bases at J, with 16 bases between the two ends. Germline CDR1 MGHDK, CDR2 SYGVNS. This CDR3 region has 15 residues. General study findings and limits: Whereas aged donors had fewer naive CD4+ cells, long-lived donors had more of them and higher diversity. PBMC samples, being unsorted, prevented any conclusive comparison of naive and antigen-experienced cells.

Then a second PCR, running roughly 7 to 11 cycles, was carried out with a sample-barcoded 5' primer and a J-beta primer mix. Each cDNA molecule, via a template-switch adaptor with 12 random nucleotides, was tagged. TCRdb reprocessed the 5' RACE reads via MiXCR and lists one record per CDR3 protein. This repertoire shows roughly 900,000 distinct CDR3 sequences, roughly 52% found once; its top ten account for around an eighth. Sequences were obtained from blood. The chain combines TRBV25-1 with TRBJ2-4; the D gene is possibly TRBD1 (7 bases). The sequence was obtained from a man aged 25-45 years in good health. The CDR3 DNA is TGTGCCAGCAGTGCCTTCGGAGGGGGCTTAAACATTCAGTACTTC. Amino acid sequence: CASSAFGGGLNIQYF.